This T cell receptor beta chain is drawn from a study of radiation and T cells in renal cell carcinoma. Noted time point: blood 2 weeks post-SBRT. Treatment described: 15 Gy SBRT to primary tumor, nephrectomy 4 weeks later. Using immunoSEQ multiplex PCR, the repertoire was profiled, and TCRdb retains in-frame clones only, with some absent. The sample includes 100,000 to 150,000 clones, over 75% of them seen just once. The V gene's germline CDR1 is SGHTA and CDR2 FQGNSA. Deletions cut 3 bases from V and 7 bases from J, with 12 bases between. The CDR3 contains 13 residues. The chain employs TRBV7-2 and TRBJ1-2; maybe TRBD1 (6 bases). The receptor was derived from a man aged 45-60 years with renal cell carcinoma. The source material was blood, sampled from a patient whose treatment included radiotherapy and nephrectomy. This CDR3 reads CASSFQGTAGYTF. The CDR3 DNA follows: TGTGCCAGCAGCTTTCAGGGGACCGCTGGCTACACCTTC.